This entry lists 6 T cell receptor beta chains sequenced from one sample in a study of long-term antiretroviral therapy in people with HIV. It was version v3.0 of the immunoSEQ assay that was run at survey level. Assay: immunoSEQ multiplex PCR; the TCRdb copy retains only in-frame clones and omits some. The data contain over 30,000 clones, more than 60% of them seen just once; the ten biggest clones take up roughly 6.6%. Source: unsorted PBMCs, taken 2 years after starting antiretroviral therapy. The source of these receptors is a woman aged 45-60 years with HIV.

This sequence joins TRBV5-5 and TRBJ1-3; no firm D call. This CDR3 has 16 residues. Germline V CDR1 and CDR2: SGHKS, YYEKEE (reference sequence). The V and J ends lost 3 bases and 4 bases respectively, with 17 bases between them. CDR3 residues: CASSYGAGSGGNTIYF. The CDR3 DNA follows: TGTGCCAGCAGCTACGGAGCGGGCTCGGGCGGAAACACCATATATTTT.

This clone was observed a single time. The chain's CDR3 is CASSLRTYSGNTIYF. The CDR3, as DNA: TGTGCCAGCAGCCTCAGGACCTACTCTGGAAACACCATATATTTT. The chain has TRBV7-9 and TRBJ1-3; D gene ambiguous. The CDR3 contains 15 residues. The V end lost 5 bases, the J end lost 0 bases, and 11 bases lay between the germline ends. Germline V gives CDR1 SEHNR, CDR2 FQNEAQ (reference sequence).

The chain uses TRBV5-6 and TRBJ2-3, with D perhaps being TRBD1 or TRBD2 (6 bases each). Trimming left V 4 bases short and J 4 bases short, with 16 bases between. Germline-derived CDR1 and CDR2 are SGHDT and YYEEEE. The CDR3 is 15 amino acids. The CDR3 reads CASSPGTRGADTQYF. CDR3 bases: TGTGCCAGCAGCCCTGGGACAAGGGGGGCAGATACGCAGTATTTT. Variable domain in full (rest from reference TRBV5-6 and TRBJ2-3): DAGVTQSPTHLIKTRGQQVTLRCSPKSGHDTVSWYQQALGQGPQFIFQYYEEEERQRGNFPDRFSGHQFPNYSSELNVNALLLGDSALYLCASSPGTRGADTQYFGPGTRLTVL.

The genes are TRBV10-2 and TRBJ2-2, with 7 bases lining up with TRBD2. V lost 5 bases and J lost 3; bases outside the gene matches: 3. The CDR3 length is 14 residues. CDR1 is WSHSY and CDR2 is SAAADI in the germline V gene. The CDR3 here is CASSNRGDTGELFF. The CDR3 DNA reads TGCGCCAGCAGTAACCGGGGGGACACCGGGGAGCTGTTTTTT.

This chain connects TRBV9 to TRBJ1-1; 10 bases line up with TRBD1. Germline V gene lookup returns CDR1 SGDLS and CDR2 YYNGEE. CDR3 length equals 15 residues. V lost 0 bases, J lost 4 bases, and 3 bases stayed unmatched. This chain's CDR3 is CASSVGGTGVTEAFF. The CDR3 bases are TGTGCCAGCAGCGTAGGCGGGACAGGGGTCACTGAAGCTTTCTTT.

The gene calls are TRBV7-9 and TRBJ1-1; 10 bases fit TRBD1. Per germline, CDR1 SEHNR and CDR2 FQNEAQ (reference sequence). V gave up 6 bases and J gave up 6 bases; unmatched junction bases: 10. The CDR3 totals 15 residues. The DNA of the CDR3 is TGTGCCAGCAGAAGTAGGGACAGGGGAATCGCTGAAGCTTTCTTT. It encodes CASRSRDRGIAEAFF.